This T cell receptor (beta chain) was captured by sequencing in a study of cytomegalovirus exposure and HLA in healthy donors. Primers included in the PCR were 60 Vbeta and 13 Jbeta primers. The table came from immunoSEQ multiplex PCR; TCRdb's copy has only in-frame clones and leaves some out. The sample records around 140,000 clones, roughly 66% being singletons. The V gene lost 3 bases and the J gene lost 6 bases, with 14 bases spanning the gap. This CDR3 spans 13 amino acids. The V gene's germline CDR1 is GTSNPN and CDR2 SVGIG (reference sequence). The source is a woman aged 18-35 years in good health and CMV-seronegative. The sample consisted of PBMCs. This chain joins TRBV30 and TRBJ1-2, with D perhaps matching TRBD1 (6 bases). The CDR3 sequence is CAWSYRVEDGYTF. DNA of the CDR3: TGTGCCTGGAGCTACAGGGTCGAGGATGGCTACACCTTC.